The rows below give T cell receptor beta chains drawn from one sample of a study of blood T cell repertoires in COVID-19. Sequencing used immunoSEQ multiplex PCR; TCRdb keeps in-frame clones, though not all of them. The sample has 280,000 or so clones, 87% seen once. The source material was PBMCs or T cells enriched from blood (not recorded which). The receptors derive from a woman aged 40-49 years who had recovered from COVID-19. CDR3s include the opening cysteine and the closing phenylalanine or tryptophan. D genes are given only for firm matches. The size of a clone is reported for some rows only, either as once, few or many, or as a class for expanded clones.

TRBD2 TRBJ2-7 TRBV3-1/TRBV3-2 - TGTGCCAGCAGCCCCGGGACTACCCAGGGCGAGCAGTACTTC CASSPGTTQGEQYF
- TRBJ2-5 TRBV4-2 - TGTGCCAGCAGCCTGTCTAGCGATCTCCAAGAGACCCAGTACTTC CASSLSSDLQETQYF
- TRBJ1-5 TRBV6-2/TRBV6-3 - TGTGCCAGCAGTTCCACCCTCCTAAATCAGCCCCAGCATTTT CASSSTLLNQPQHF
TRBD2 TRBJ2-1 TRBV5-1 - TGCGCCAGCAGCTTAATAGGACTAGCGGCCTACAATGAGCAGTTCTTC CASSLIGLAAYNEQFF
TRBD1 TRBJ2-3 TRBV19 - TGTGCCAGTAGTAAGATGGGACAGGGAGGCACAGATACGCAGTATTTT CASSKMGQGGTDTQYF
- TRBJ1-3 TRBV9 - TGTGCCAGCAGCGTAGGAGGCCGGACAGGAAACACCATATATTTT CASSVGGRTGNTIYF
- TRBJ2-3 TRBV9 - TGTGCCAGCAGCTCCCGAGCCCCCGGGACTGGCACAGATACGCAGTATTTT CASSSRAPGTGTDTQYF
TRBD1 TRBJ2-1 TRBV19 - TGTGCCTGTAAGGGGGCTGAGAATGAGCAGTTCTTC CACKGAENEQFF
- TRBJ2-5 TRBV5-1 - TGCGCCAGCAGGTTGGGGTTGCAGGACCAAGAGACCCAGTACTTC CASRLGLQDQETQYF
TRBD2 TRBJ2-2 TRBV5-1 - TGCGCCAGCAGCTCAGGACTAGCTGCCGGGGAGCTGTTTTTT CASSSGLAAGELFF
TRBD1 TRBJ1-5 TRBV30 - TGTGCCTGGAGTACACGGGACAGGATTTATCAGCCCCAGCATTTT CAWSTRDRIYQPQHF
- TRBJ2-7 TRBV19 - TGTGCCAGTAGTATGGGGCAGGGCTACTCCTACGAGCAGTACTTC CASSMGQGYSYEQYF
TRBD1 TRBJ1-6 TRBV27 many TGTGCCAGCAGTTCCCCAGGGACAGGGATTAATTCACCCCTCCACTTT CASSSPGTGINSPLHF
TRBD2 TRBJ2-1 TRBV15 - TGTGCCACCAGCAGAGTTGCGGGAGAGCACAATGAGCAGTTCTTC CATSRVAGEHNEQFF
TRBD2 TRBJ2-3 TRBV18 - TGTGCCAGCTCACCACCAGGGGGACTAGCGGGAGTCGATACGCAGTATTTT CASSPPGGLAGVDTQYF
- TRBJ2-4 TRBV6-2/TRBV6-3 few TGTGCCAGCAGTGGCACCGGGAAATCAAACATTCAGTACTTC CASSGTGKSNIQYF
- TRBJ2-1 TRBV5-1 - TGCGCCAGCAGCTTGGCTCAGGGTGAGCAGTTCTTC CASSLAQGEQFF
TRBD2 TRBJ2-1 TRBV13 - TGTGCCAGCAGCGTGGGAACTAGCGGGAGGTACAATGAGCAGTTCTTC CASSVGTSGRYNEQFF
- TRBJ2-1 TRBV24-1 - TGTGCCACCAGTGCTCCCTGGGCCGAGGAGCAGTTCTTC CATSAPWAEEQFF
- TRBJ1-1 TRBV11-1 - TGTGCCAGTTTAAAGGCGGCAGGGGTGAACACTGAAGCTTTCTTT CASLKAAGVNTEAFF
- TRBJ1-6 TRBV20-1 - TGCAGTGCTAGTATGGGGGCCTCACCCCTCCACTTT CSASMGASPLHF
- TRBJ2-5 TRBV7-9 - TGTGCCAGCAGCTTAATGCGTCAAGAGACCCAGTACTTC CASSLMRQETQYF
- TRBJ2-7 TRBV28 - TGTGCCAGCAGCCCCGGACAGTCCTACGAGCAGTACTTC CASSPGQSYEQYF
TRBD1 TRBJ1-2 TRBV5-1 - TGCGCCAGCAGCTCAGGGGGCGCGGACTATGGCTACACCTTC CASSSGGADYGYTF
- TRBJ2-1 TRBV30 - TGTGCCTGGGGGCCCGACAGTTCCTACAATGAGCAGTTCTTC CAWGPDSSYNEQFF
- TRBJ2-7 TRBV18 few TGTGCCAGCTCACCAGGCGCACAGGGCAACGAGCAGTACTTC CASSPGAQGNEQYF
- TRBJ1-6 TRBV2 - TGTGCCAGCAGTGGGCAGGGGAGATCACCCCTCCACTTT CASSGQGRSPLHF
- TRBJ1-5 TRBV29-1 - TGCAGCGCGCAGACAGCTAGCAATCAGCCCCAGCATTTT CSAQTASNQPQHF
TRBD1 TRBJ1-3 TRBV10-2 - TGCGCCAGCAGGGACAGGGCGGGAAACACCATATATTTT CASRDRAGNTIYF
- TRBJ1-2 TRBV5-1 - TGCGCCAGCAGCCCGATGACGATGGGCTCTAACTATGGCTACACCTTC CASSPMTMGSNYGYTF
- TRBJ1-2 TRBV9 - TGTGCCAGCAGCGTAGCTGGGGAGAATGGCTACACCTTC CASSVAGENGYTF
- TRBJ1-3 TRBV28 - TGTGCCAGCAGTTTATGGGGCACCAAATCTGGAAACACCATATATTTT CASSLWGTKSGNTIYF
- TRBJ2-1 TRBV7-3 - TGTGCCAGCAGCTCTCCGGACAATGAGCAGTTCTTC CASSSPDNEQFF
- TRBJ2-1 TRBV7-3 - TGTGCCAGCAGCTTATCGGCGCAGGGGATGCAGTTCTTC CASSLSAQGMQFF
TRBD1 TRBJ1-1 TRBV6-5 - TGTGCCAGCAGCCGGGACAGGAGGATTGAAGCTTTCTTT CASSRDRRIEAFF
- TRBJ2-1 TRBV7-2 - TGTGCCAGCAGCTCGTTCCTCTACAATGAGCAGTTCTTC CASSSFLYNEQFF
- TRBJ2-3 TRBV7-2 - TGTGCCAGCAGCTTCTTAGGCACAGATACGCAGTATTTT CASSFLGTDTQYF
- TRBJ2-2 TRBV19 - TGTGCCACCTACTCCCAGGGCGGGGCGAACACCGGGGAGCTGTTTTTT CATYSQGGANTGELFF
TRBD2 TRBJ2-1 TRBV7-9 - TGTGCCAGCAGCAAACTAGCGACCTCCTACAATGAGCAGTTCTTC CASSKLATSYNEQFF
TRBD1 TRBJ1-3 TRBV18 once TGTGCCAGCTCACCACCGACAGGGGTATTTGGAAACACCATATATTTT CASSPPTGVFGNTIYF
TRBD2 TRBJ2-7 TRBV14 - TGTGCCAGCAGCCGAGCGGGACTAGCTTACGAGCAGTACTTC CASSRAGLAYEQYF
- TRBJ2-6 TRBV19 once TGTGCCAGTTCACTCGAGAAATCGGGGGCCAACGTCCTGACTTTC CASSLEKSGANVLTF
- TRBJ1-1 TRBV6-6 once TGTGCCAGCAGTTCAGCGGGGCCCGGGACTGAAGCTTTCTTT CASSSAGPGTEAFF
TRBD2 TRBJ2-7 TRBV9 - TGTGCCAGCAGCCCCGGGGGGGGGCAGGGTAGGAACGAGCAGTACTTC CASSPGGGQGRNEQYF
TRBD1 TRBJ2-5 TRBV29-1 - TGCAGCACCCGGGACAGTCAAGAGACCCAGTACTTC CSTRDSQETQYF
- TRBJ1-3 TRBV28 - TGTGCCAGCAGTTTAATTACGGCAGGAAAAAACACCATATATTTT CASSLITAGKNTIYF
TRBD1 TRBJ1-5 TRBV18 - TGTGCCAGCTCCGCGGGACAGGGAAATCAGCCCCAGCATTTT CASSAGQGNQPQHF
TRBD1 TRBJ1-4 TRBV27 many TGTGCCAGCAGTTTATCCTACCGACAGGGTCCTAATGAAAAACTGTTTTTT CASSLSYRQGPNEKLFF
- TRBJ2-7 TRBV10-3 few TGTGCCATCAAGGGACAAGGGGTCGAGCAGTACTTC CAIKGQGVEQYF
- TRBJ2-5 TRBV14 - TGTGCCAGCAGCCCCGGACAGCACTGGAAGACCCAGTACTTC CASSPGQHWKTQYF
TRBD2 TRBJ2-1 TRBV2 - TGTGCCAGCAGTGCCCGACTAGCGGGCAATGAGCAGTTCTTC CASSARLAGNEQFF
- TRBJ2-2 TRBV6-1 - TGTGCCAGCAGTGAGCCCCGTCGGACCGGGGAGCTGTTTTTT CASSEPRRTGELFF
- TRBJ1-1 TRBV14 once TGTGCCAGCAGCCAGCAGGTGCTCACTGAAGCTTTCTTT CASSQQVLTEAFF
TRBD1 TRBJ1-5 TRBV10-3 - TGTGCCATCAAGGCTGGAGGACAGGGTCTTAGCAATCAGCCCCAGCATTTT CAIKAGGQGLSNQPQHF
- TRBJ2-2 TRBV7-8 - TGTGCCAGCAGCCTTCGGACAGCTAACACCGGGGAGCTGTTTTTT CASSLRTANTGELFF
- TRBJ2-7 TRBV5-1 - TGCGCCAGCAGCTTGGCCTATGCGGGAACCGAGCAGTACTTC CASSLAYAGTEQYF
- TRBJ2-5 TRBV7-2 - TGTGCCAGCAGCACCCAAATAGGGGTACAGGAGACCCAGTACTTC CASSTQIGVQETQYF
- TRBJ1-6 TRBV11-3 once TGTGCCAGCAAGGGGTTCTCCTATAATTCACCCCTCCACTTT CASKGFSYNSPLHF
TRBD2 TRBJ2-1 TRBV11-1 - TGTGCCAGCAGCTCGGAGTACGGGGAGGCGGGGGATGAGCAGTTCTTC CASSSEYGEAGDEQFF